Detailed here is one T cell receptor (beta chain). Its specificity is unknown. V dropped 4 bases and J dropped 0 bases, with 11 bases sitting between them. Looked up from germline, CDR1 is SGHRS and CDR2 is YFSETQ. The CDR3 spans 14 residues. This specimen belongs to a study of cytomegalovirus exposure and HLA in healthy donors. The PCR had 60 Vbeta and 13 Jbeta primers. This table comes from immunoSEQ multiplex PCR, and its TCRdb copy is limited to in-frame clones, with some not included. Its table records roughly 65,000 clones. Study results and caveats: One variant, a missense change in DCLRE1C, was linked in a later analysis to TCR beta V- and J-gene trimming.

This TCR derives from a boy aged 5-17 years in good health and CMV-seronegative. The source material was PBMCs. V and J are TRBV5-1 and TRBJ2-7; the D gene is possibly TRBD2 (5 bases). The DNA of the CDR3 is TGCGCCAGCAGCCCGACCGGGATCTCCTACGAGCAGTACTTC. The encoded protein is CASSPTGISYEQYF.